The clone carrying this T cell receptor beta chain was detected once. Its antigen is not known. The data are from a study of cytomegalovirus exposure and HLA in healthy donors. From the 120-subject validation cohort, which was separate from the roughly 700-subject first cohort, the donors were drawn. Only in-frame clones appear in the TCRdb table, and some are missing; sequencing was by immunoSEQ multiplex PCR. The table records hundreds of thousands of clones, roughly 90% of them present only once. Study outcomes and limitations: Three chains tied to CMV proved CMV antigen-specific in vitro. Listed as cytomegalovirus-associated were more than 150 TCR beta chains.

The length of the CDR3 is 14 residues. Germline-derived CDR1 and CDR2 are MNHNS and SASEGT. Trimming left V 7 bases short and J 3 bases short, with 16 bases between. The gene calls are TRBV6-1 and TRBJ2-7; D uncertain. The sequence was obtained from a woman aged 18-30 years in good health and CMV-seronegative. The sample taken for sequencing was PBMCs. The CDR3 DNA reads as TGTGCCAGCACCTTAGTCGATCCTAACTACGAGCAGTACTTC. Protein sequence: CASTLVDPNYEQYF.